The clone carrying this TCR beta chain appeared many times. Its specificity is not known. Per the germline V gene, CDR1 is SQVTM and CDR2 is ANQGSEA. V was shortened by 7 bases and J by 0 bases, with 10 bases between the two germline ends. The CDR3 sequence is 13 residues long. The record originates from a study of human T cells and chemical hapten exposure. This sample's time point: patch test 1, 2 weeks after DPC sensitization. Documented treatment: therapeutic diphenylcyclopropenone sensitization with weekly scalp DPC. Suited to DPC and affected by alopecia, the donors ranged from 18 to 70 years old. In TCRdb, the RACE reads were re-called with MiXCR into one record per CDR3 protein. This sample carries about 340,000 distinct CDR3 sequences, 5.5% to 8% of them seen once, and the ten largest clones take around 8.2%. Study observations and caveats: Expanded TCR counts at PT1 were positively correlated with the patch test score.

This sample comprised whole blood, obtained in connection with sensitization to the hapten diphenylcyclopropenone (DPC). This sequence originates from a woman between 18 and 29 years old with alopecia areata. Some clones in this sample may be carry-over from other donors' samples. The V and J genes are TRBV29-1 and TRBJ2-1, with D maybe TRBD1 (5 bases). This CDR3 is CSAQGSSYNEQFF. CDR3 coding DNA: TGCAGCGCCCAGGGTTCCTCCTACAATGAGCAGTTCTTC.